This T cell receptor (beta chain) was found in a study of identical twins. Study-level points and caveats: Cord blood's abundant beta clonotypes had fewer insertions, unlike memory repertoires. Sequences that were out-of-frame, alpha and twin-shared displayed an excess of low generation probability.

TCRdb reprocessed the 5' RACE reads with MiXCR, giving one entry per CDR3 protein. The sample includes 550,000 to 700,000 distinct CDR3 sequences, 7.5% to 10% of them seen just once. This clonotype occurred a few times. The antigen remains unidentified. This sample also appeared in a second study, on yellow fever vaccine responses in identical twins.

This receptor was taken from a woman between 18 and 29 years old in good health. Sequencing was done on a sample of PBMCs.

The CDR3 sequence is CASSSLIGKNENIQYF. The DNA of the CDR3 is TGTGCCAGCAGCAGCTTAATCGGAAAGAATGAAAACATTCAGTACTTC. The V and J genes are TRBV7-8 and TRBJ2-4, with D hard to call. Trimming took off 5 bases at V and 5 bases at J, with 19 bases between the two ends. The CDR3 runs to 16 residues. Germline V gene data show CDR1 as SGHVS and CDR2 as FQNEAQ.